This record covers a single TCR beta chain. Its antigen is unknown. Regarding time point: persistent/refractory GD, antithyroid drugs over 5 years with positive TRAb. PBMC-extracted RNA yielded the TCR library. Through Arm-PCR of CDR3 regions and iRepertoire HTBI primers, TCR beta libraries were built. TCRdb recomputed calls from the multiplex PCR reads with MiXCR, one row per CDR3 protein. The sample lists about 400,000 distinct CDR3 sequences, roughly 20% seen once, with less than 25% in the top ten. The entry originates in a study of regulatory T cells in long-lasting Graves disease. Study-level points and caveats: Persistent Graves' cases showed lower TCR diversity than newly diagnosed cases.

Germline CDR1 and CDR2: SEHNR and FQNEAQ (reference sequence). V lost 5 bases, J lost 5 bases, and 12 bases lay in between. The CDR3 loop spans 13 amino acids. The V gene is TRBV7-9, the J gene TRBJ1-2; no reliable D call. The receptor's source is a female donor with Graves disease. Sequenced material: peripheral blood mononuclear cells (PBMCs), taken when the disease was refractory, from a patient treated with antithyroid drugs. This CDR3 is CASSGDGKYGYTF. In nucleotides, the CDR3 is TGTGCCAGCAGCGGAGACGGGAAATATGGCTACACCTTC.